These 24 T cell receptor beta chains share one sample of origin, sequenced in a study of blood T cell repertoires in COVID-19. Produced via immunoSEQ multiplex PCR; TCRdb's table is partial and in-frame only. The repertoire holds about 58,000 clones, 88% seen once, with 7% to 10% in the top ten. The sequenced sample was peripheral blood. These receptors were obtained from a woman between 65 and 79 years old with active COVID-19.

The chain links TRBV9 to TRBJ1-6; D is perhaps TRBD1 (5 bases). V lost 7 bases and J 5 bases, leaving 13 bases between the germline ends. CDR3 length: 14 residues. Germline V gene lookup returns CDR1 SGDLS and CDR2 YYNGEE. DNA of the CDR3: TGTGCCAGCCGACGGGGGTCTGATAATTCACCCCTCCACTTT. Its translation: CASRRGSDNSPLHF. The variable domain in full, completed from reference TRBV9 and TRBJ1-6, reads DSGVTQTPKHLITATGQRVTLRCSPRSGDLSVYWYQQSLDQGLQFLIQYYNGEERAKGNILERFSAQQFPDLHSELNLSSLELGDSALYFCASRRGSDNSPLHFGNGTRLTVT.

This chain uses TRBV9 with TRBJ2-5; D not resolved. The CDR3 runs to 14 residues. The ends were cut back, 0 bases at V and 2 bases at J, with 8 bases in the middle. CDR1 SGDLS and CDR2 YYNGEE come from the germline V gene. CDR3 loop: CASSVGSEQETQYF. The CDR3 coding sequence is TGTGCCAGCAGCGTAGGCTCAGAACAAGAGACCCAGTACTTC.

The chain carries TRBV10-3 and TRBJ2-1, with D maybe TRBD2 (6 bases). This CDR3 contains 15 residues. The germline V and J ends were trimmed by 2 bases and 4 bases, with 12 bases remaining between them. The germline V gene has CDR1 ENHRY and CDR2 SYGVKD. The CDR3 reads CAISEVGGTYNEQFF. The DNA of the CDR3 is TGTGCCATCAGTGAGGTCGGCGGGACGTACAATGAGCAGTTCTTC.

This sequence joins TRBV30 and TRBJ2-1, with D possibly matching TRBD1 (6 bases). Germline V gene lookup returns CDR1 GTSNPN and CDR2 SVGIG (reference sequence). V was clipped by 0 bases and J by 7 bases, with 13 bases between them. This CDR3 is built from 14 residues. The CDR3 DNA reads TGTGCCTGGAGTGTACAGGGTCCGGGGAATGAGCAGTTCTTC. It codes for CAWSVQGPGNEQFF.

The chain links TRBV5-6 to TRBJ2-7, with TRBD2 as a possible D gene (5 bases). The CDR3 length is 15 residues. V gave up 2 bases and J gave up 9 bases, with 21 bases separating them. In germline, CDR1 is SGHDT, CDR2 YYEEEE. DNA of the CDR3: TGTGCCAGCAGCTTTCTCCCGGGAACTCCTACGATGCAGTACTTC. It yields the protein CASSFLPGTPTMQYF.

The chain combines TRBV25-1 with TRBJ1-1; D is ambiguous. V lost 6 bases, J lost 2 bases, and 10 bases lay in between. In germline, CDR1 is MGHDK, CDR2 SYGVNS. The CDR3 consists of 13 residues. Here the CDR3 DNA reads TGTGCCAGCAGCCGTTCACTAAACACTGAAGCTTTCTTT. Protein sequence: CASSRSLNTEAFF.

V and J are TRBV28 and TRBJ1-6; D is ambiguous. V lost 3 bases to trimming and J lost 5 bases, with 8 bases between them. Germline CDR1 and CDR2: MDHEN and SYDVKM. The CDR3 consists of 14 residues. The CDR3 DNA reads TGTGCCAGCAGTTTTGGCCGGGATAATTCACCCCTCCACTTT. Amino acids: CASSFGRDNSPLHF.

The chain employs TRBV3-1 (or the pseudogene TRBV3-2) and TRBJ1-2, with 8 bases lining up with TRBD1. V was clipped by 4 bases and J by 6 bases; unmatched bases: 13. The germline CDR1 and CDR2 sequences are LGHDT and YNNKEL (reference sequence). The CDR3 is 16 amino acids. The CDR3 region is CASSPLRRQGQDGYTF. The DNA for the CDR3 is TGTGCCAGCAGCCCTTTGAGGAGACAGGGGCAGGATGGCTACACCTTC.

This CDR3 reads CASSPDRVSNQPQHF. In DNA form, the CDR3 reads TGTGCCAGCAGCCCCGACAGGGTTAGCAATCAGCCCCAGCATTTT. The chain couples TRBV7-8 to TRBJ1-5; 7 bases align to TRBD1. The CDR3 length is 15 residues. CDR1 and CDR2 (germline): SGHVS, FQNEAQ. The J segment lost 0 bases and the V segment lost 5 bases, leaving 4 bases of the junction unmatched.

V is TRBV28 and J is TRBJ2-7; TRBD1 matches 7 bases. With 5 bases clipped from V and 5 bases from J, the junction kept 9 bases outside the gene matches. From germline, CDR1 is MDHEN and CDR2 SYDVKM. The CDR3 loop spans 14 amino acids. The DNA for the CDR3 is TGTGCCAGCAGTCTCGACAGGGCCGCGGACGAGCAGTACTTC. It codes for CASSLDRAADEQYF.

The genes are TRBV5-1 and TRBJ1-1, with TRBD1 identical over 9 bases. The CDR3 is 16 amino acids. V was clipped by 1 base and J by 2 bases; unmatched bases: 6. CDR1 and CDR2 (germline): SGHRS, YFSETQ. The CDR3 sequence: CASSLLGTGLNTEAFF. CDR3 coding DNA: TGCGCCAGCAGCTTGTTGGGGACAGGGTTAAACACTGAAGCTTTCTTT. Variable domain in full (rest from reference TRBV5-1 and TRBJ1-1): KAGVTQTPRYLIKTRGQQVTLSCSPISGHRSVSWYQQTPGQGLQFLFEYFSETQRNKGNFPGRFSGRQFSNSRSEMNVSTLELGDSALYLCASSLLGTGLNTEAFFGQGTRLTVV.

This rearrangement joins TRBV11-3 to TRBJ1-1; 7 bases are shared with TRBD1. Trimming removed 5 bases from V and 7 bases from J; junction bases left unmatched: 4. Germline loops: CDR1 SGHNT, CDR2 YENEEA. The CDR3 extends over 12 amino acids. The CDR3 nucleotides read TGTGCCAGCAGCCCGGGGACAGATGAAGCTTTCTTT. It specifies CASSPGTDEAFF.

This chain joins TRBV29-1 and TRBJ2-5; D may be TRBD1 (5 bases). V was shortened by 1 base and J by 5 bases, with 11 bases between the two germline ends. Germline CDR1 and CDR2: SQVTM and ANQGSEA. CDR3 size: 13 residues. In nucleotides, the CDR3 is TGCAGCGTTGAAGGACAGATCGGGGAGACCCAGTACTTC. Translation gives CSVEGQIGETQYF.

This clone was detected only a few times. V gene TRBV10-3 combines with J gene TRBJ1-6; maybe TRBD1 (6 bases). Germline V CDR1 and CDR2: ENHRY, SYGVKD. Trimming removed 4 bases from V and 0 bases from J, with 19 bases in between. CDR3 length equals 19 residues. DNA for the CDR3: TGTGCCATCAGTGCGCTTCAGGGGATGACGGGCTCCTATAATTCACCCCTCCACTTT. Translating gives CAISALQGMTGSYNSPLHF.

The rearrangement joins TRBV20-1 to TRBJ1-2, with D uncertain. V lost 3 bases and J 6 bases, leaving 17 bases between the germline ends. CDR3 length equals 14 residues. The germline V gene encodes CDR1 DFQATT and CDR2 SNEGSKA (reference sequence). The CDR3 coding sequence is TGCAGTGCTAGTATCTCCGGCGGGAAAAATGGCTACACCTTC. It encodes CSASISGGKNGYTF.

The chain joins TRBV7-3 to TRBJ2-7; 8 bases line up with TRBD1. The V gene's germline CDR1 is SGHTA and CDR2 FQGTGA. This CDR3 has 15 amino acids. V lost 1 base and J lost 6; bases outside the gene matches: 8. CDR3 nucleotide sequence: TGTGCCAGCAGCTTAAAAGGTCAGGGGGCCTCCGAGCAGTACTTC. Protein: CASSLKGQGASEQYF.

The chain has TRBV28 and TRBJ2-5; D call uncertain. Germline V lookup: CDR1 MDHEN, CDR2 SYDVKM. CDR3 size: 17 residues. V lost 2 bases to trimming and J lost 3 bases, with 19 bases between them. CDR3 protein: CASSLSRRSLIKETQYF. The CDR3 bases are TGTGCCAGCAGTTTAAGTCGGCGTTCACTAATTAAAGAGACCCAGTACTTC.

This rearrangement joins TRBV27 to TRBJ1-2; 8 nucleotides align to TRBD1. The germline gives CDR1 MNHEY, CDR2 SMNVEV (reference sequence). This CDR3 is built from 16 residues. The V segment lost 2 bases and the J segment 1 base; nucleotides outside the gene matches: 6. The CDR3 region has the DNA TGTGCCAGCAGTTTAAGCCAGGGGGCAGTTAACTATGGCTACACCTTC. This encodes CASSLSQGAVNYGYTF.

The chain links TRBV27 to TRBJ2-7; 8 bases line up with TRBD1. Trimming at V came to 5 bases and at J to 3 bases, leaving 3 bases not matched to a gene. Germline CDR1 MNHEY, CDR2 SMNVEV (reference sequence). CDR3 size: 13 residues. The DNA of the CDR3 is TGTGCCAGCAGTACTGGACAGGGCTACGAGCAGTACTTC. Amino acid sequence: CASSTGQGYEQYF.

The V and J genes are TRBV23-1 and TRBJ2-2; 13 bases line up with TRBD2. TRBV23-1 is an ORF; its function is uncertain. Unmatched junction bases numbered 10, after V lost 4 bases and J lost 5 bases. This CDR3 has 18 residues. CDR3 loop: CASSRTGTSGIWTGELFF. CDR3 DNA sequence: TGCGCCAGCAGTCGAACCGGGACTAGCGGGATATGGACCGGGGAGCTGTTTTTT.

Written as DNA, the CDR3 is TGTGCCTGGAGTGCGAAGGACAGGGGGACTGAAGCTTTCTTT. The encoded protein is CAWSAKDRGTEAFF. The rearrangement links TRBV30 to TRBJ1-1; TRBD1 aligns across 10 bases. Germline V gives CDR1 GTSNPN, CDR2 SVGIG (reference sequence). This CDR3 is 14 amino acids long. V trimming: 1 base; J trimming: 5 bases; junction bases outside the gene matches: 4.

V is TRBV2 and J is TRBJ1-3; D might be TRBD1 (6 bases). This CDR3 is 16 amino acids long. From germline, CDR1 is SNHLY and CDR2 FYNNEI. Trimming removed 6 bases from V and 3 bases from J, with 18 bases in between. The CDR3 coding sequence is TGTGCCAGCAGCCCCGCAGGGGAGGGGATTGGAAACACCATATATTTT. Its protein product is CASSPAGEGIGNTIYF. Using reference TRBV2 and TRBJ1-3 for the parts outside the CDR3, the full variable domain is EPEVTQTPSHQVTQMGQEVILRCVPISNHLYFYWYRQILGQKVEFLVSFYNNEISEKSEIFDDQFSVERPDGSNFTLKIRSTKLEDSAMYFCASSPAGEGIGNTIYFGEGSWLTVV.

The chain couples TRBV27 to TRBJ2-7, with D unclear. Per the germline V gene, CDR1 is MNHEY and CDR2 is SMNVEV (reference sequence). V lost 8 bases and J lost 3, with 5 bases in between. This CDR3 has 10 residues. The CDR3: CASGRYEQYF. In nucleotides, the CDR3 is TGTGCCAGCGGCCGCTACGAGCAGTACTTC.

The J gene is TRBJ2-1, the V gene TRBV15; 11 positions agree with TRBD2. This CDR3 has 15 residues. The germline gives CDR1 LNHNV, CDR2 YYDKDF (reference sequence). The V segment lost 5 bases and the J segment 6 bases; nucleotides outside the gene matches: 6. The DNA of the CDR3 is TGTGCCACCAGCCGGGGACTAGCGGCCTCCAATGAGCAGTTCTTC. Translating it yields CATSRGLAASNEQFF.